The rows below give T cell receptor beta chains drawn from one sample of a study of T-cell memory formation after mild COVID-19. Using its own MiXCR run on the 5' RACE reads, TCRdb lists one record per CDR3 protein. This sample yields tens of thousands of distinct CDR3 sequences, of which about 6.1% are seen a single time; under 0.95% belongs to the top ten. Sequencing used PBMCs or a T cell subset sorted from them (not recorded which). These receptors were taken from an adult who had mild COVID-19 (a few samples of this study predate the infection). Cell type and time point are not known. Each CDR3 is given with its conserved first and last residue. A D gene is named only where the DNA matches it firmly. Not every row has a clone size; where given, it reads once, few, many or a size class.

V	J	D	length	size	DNA	CDR3
TRBV7-6	TRBJ2-5	-	12	few	TGTGCCAGCAGCTTAAATTGGGAGACCCAGCACTTC	CASSLNWETQHF
TRBV7-2	TRBJ2-1	TRBD2	15	-	TGTGCCAGCAGAGGGGGACTAGCCGGCGGGTATGAGCAGTTCTTC	CASRGGLAGGYEQFF
TRBV5-1	TRBJ1-4	-	16	-	TGCGCCAGCAGCTGGGGGTCGGGAGCAACTAATGAAAAACTGTTTTTT	CASSWGSGATNEKLFF
TRBV7-9	TRBJ2-7	-	14	few	TGTGCCAGCAGCGACGGTAGGGCAGGCTACGAGCAGTACTTC	CASSDGRAGYEQYF
TRBV20-1	TRBJ1-2	TRBD1	11	-	TGCAGTGCCGGGACAGGGGGAGGCTACACCTTC	CSAGTGGGYTF
TRBV5-1	TRBJ2-2	TRBD1	17	many	TGCGCCAGCAGCTTGTGGGCCGGGACAGGCCACACCGGGGAGCTGTTTTTT	CASSLWAGTGHTGELFF
TRBV29-1	TRBJ1-1	-	13	few	TGCAGCGTTGAAGCAGGGCAGGGCACTGAAGCTTTCTTT	CSVEAGQGTEAFF
TRBV5-1	TRBJ2-7	TRBD2	16	-	TGCGCCAGCAGCTTGGGTTCAGCGGGGGGCTCCTACGAGCAGTACTTC	CASSLGSAGGSYEQYF
TRBV29-1	TRBJ1-1	-	12	few	TGCAGCGTTGACGACCGGAACACTGAAGCTTTCTTT	CSVDDRNTEAFF
TRBV24-1	TRBJ2-5	-	15	many	TGTGCCACCAGTGATTTCGGGGCAGCGCAAGAGACCCAGTACTTC	CATSDFGAAQETQYF